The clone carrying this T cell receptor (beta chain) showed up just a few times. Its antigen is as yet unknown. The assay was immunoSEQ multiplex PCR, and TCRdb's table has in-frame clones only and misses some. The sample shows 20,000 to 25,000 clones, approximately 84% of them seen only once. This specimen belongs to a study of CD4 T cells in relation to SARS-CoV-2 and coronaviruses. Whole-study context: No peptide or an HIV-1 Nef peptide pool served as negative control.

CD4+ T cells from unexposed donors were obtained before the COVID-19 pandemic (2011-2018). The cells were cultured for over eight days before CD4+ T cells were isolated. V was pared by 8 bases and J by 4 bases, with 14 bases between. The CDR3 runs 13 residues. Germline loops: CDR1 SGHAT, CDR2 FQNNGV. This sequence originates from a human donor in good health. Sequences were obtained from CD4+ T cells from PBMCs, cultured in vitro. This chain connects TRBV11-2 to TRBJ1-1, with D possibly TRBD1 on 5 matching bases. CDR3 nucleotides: TGTGCCAGCGGCGACAGTCCAGCCACTGAAGCTTTCTTT. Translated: CASGDSPATEAFF.